These 8 T cell receptor beta chains were all obtained from the same sample, sequenced in a study of blood T cells in healthy people across ages. A sample-barcoded 5' primer and a J-beta primer mix were used in a second PCR of roughly 6 to 11 cycles. TCRdb re-analysed the 5' RACE reads in MiXCR, keeping a single row per CDR3 protein. The top ten hold 15% of the sample, which has around 650,000 distinct CDR3 sequences, around 32% seen once. Sample: blood. The origin of the receptors is a woman of 80 years or more in good health.

This clonotype was recorded a few times. This chain's CDR3 is CSVGSSGQPQHF. The CDR3 region has the DNA TGCAGCGTTGGGTCGTCGGGGCAGCCCCAGCATTTT. The chain carries TRBV29-1 and TRBJ1-5; D remains unclear. The CDR3 spans 12 residues. The germline CDR1 and CDR2 sequences are SQVTM and ANQGSEA. V dropped 4 bases and J dropped 7 bases, with 11 bases sitting between them.

The chain uses TRBV12-3 or TRBV12-4 and TRBJ1-4; 10 bases are a match to TRBD1. With V trimmed by 6 bases and J by 13 bases, 17 bases remained unmatched. This CDR3 is built from 16 residues. CDR3 bases: TGTGCCAGCAGCACCACCACGGGACAGGGGCCTCGAAGACTGTTTTTT. This translates into CASSTTTGQGPRRLFF.

This clonotype was seen at least ten times. V is TRBV7-3 and J is TRBJ2-5, with D possibly matching TRBD1 (6 bases). The CDR3 has 14 amino acids. The ends were cut back, 5 bases at V and 5 bases at J, with 15 bases in the middle. Per germline, CDR1 SGHTA and CDR2 FQGTGA. This CDR3 reads CASSLDRFGETQYF. DNA for the CDR3: TGTGCCAGCAGCCTCGACAGGTTCGGCGAGACCCAGTACTTC.

The V and J genes are TRBV10-3 and TRBJ2-4; possible D gene TRBD1, 6 bases. The CDR3 covers 13 residues. The germline V and J ends were trimmed by 6 bases and 8 bases, with 14 bases remaining between them. Germline loops: CDR1 ENHRY, CDR2 SYGVKD. The CDR3 is CAIRDSLADIQYF. CDR3 nucleotides: TGTGCCATCAGGGACAGCCTAGCAGACATTCAGTACTTC.

This clonotype has ten or more counts. The rearrangement links TRBV15 to TRBJ2-1; 10 nucleotides line up with TRBD2. This CDR3 comprises 17 residues. V was clipped by 2 bases and J by 0 bases; unmatched bases: 4. Per the germline V gene, CDR1 is LNHNV and CDR2 is YYDKDF (reference sequence). DNA for the CDR3: TGTGCCACCAGCAGACCCTTAGCGGGGGGCTCCTACAATGAGCAGTTCTTC. Translation gives CATSRPLAGGSYNEQFF.

This clonotype was seen more than once but under ten times. This rearrangement joins TRBV7-2 to TRBJ1-6, with D unclear. V was clipped by 0 bases and J by 7 bases, with 10 bases between them. The CDR3 spans 15 residues. Germline values: CDR1 SGHTA, CDR2 FQGNSA. CDR3 amino acids: CASSLAGKPNSPLHF. Here the CDR3 DNA reads TGTGCCAGCAGCTTAGCCGGGAAGCCGAATTCACCCCTCCACTTT.

This clonotype has a count of ten or more. The chain carries TRBV6-1 and TRBJ2-7; D is unresolved. Germline V CDR1 and CDR2: MNHNS, SASEGT. The length of the CDR3 is 13 residues. Trimming pared 1 base from V and 2 bases from J, leaving 6 bases between. This CDR3 is CASSEGDPYEQYF. The CDR3 bases are TGTGCCAGCAGTGAAGGTGACCCCTACGAGCAGTACTTC.

This clonotype was observed at least ten times. This rearrangement joins TRBV6-5 to TRBJ2-1; no reliable D call. With 2 bases removed from V and 10 bases from J, the gap between germline ends came to 9 bases. Per the germline V gene, CDR1 is MNHEY and CDR2 is SVGAGI. CDR3 length equals 12 residues. This chain's CDR3 is CASSYRVGEQFF. Here the CDR3 DNA reads TGTGCCAGCAGTTACAGGGTAGGCGAGCAGTTCTTC.